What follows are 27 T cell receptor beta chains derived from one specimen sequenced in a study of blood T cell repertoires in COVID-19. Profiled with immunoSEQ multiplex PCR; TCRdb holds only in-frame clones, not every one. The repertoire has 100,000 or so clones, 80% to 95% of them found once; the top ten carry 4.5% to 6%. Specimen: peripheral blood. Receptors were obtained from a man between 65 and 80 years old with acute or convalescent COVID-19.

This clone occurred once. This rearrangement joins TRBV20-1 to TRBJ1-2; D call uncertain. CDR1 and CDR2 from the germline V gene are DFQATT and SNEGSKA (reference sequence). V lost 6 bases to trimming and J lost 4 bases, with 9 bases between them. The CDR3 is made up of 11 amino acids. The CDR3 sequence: CSALTPYGYTF. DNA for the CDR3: TGCAGTGCCCTAACCCCCTATGGCTACACCTTC.

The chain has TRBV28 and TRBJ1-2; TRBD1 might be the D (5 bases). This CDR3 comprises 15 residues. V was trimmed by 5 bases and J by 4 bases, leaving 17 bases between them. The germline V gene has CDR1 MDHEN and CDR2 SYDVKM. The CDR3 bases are TGTGCCAGCAGTGGGGGGGGAGAGGGTATCTATGGCTACACCTTC. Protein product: CASSGGGEGIYGYTF.

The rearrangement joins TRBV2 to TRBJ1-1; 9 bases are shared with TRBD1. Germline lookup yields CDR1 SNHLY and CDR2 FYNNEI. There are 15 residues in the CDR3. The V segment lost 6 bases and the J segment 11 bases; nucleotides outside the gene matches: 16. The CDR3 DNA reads TGTGCCAGCAGGAAGGGACAGGGAGAATCGAAAAGGGCTTTCTTT. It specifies CASRKGQGESKRAFF.

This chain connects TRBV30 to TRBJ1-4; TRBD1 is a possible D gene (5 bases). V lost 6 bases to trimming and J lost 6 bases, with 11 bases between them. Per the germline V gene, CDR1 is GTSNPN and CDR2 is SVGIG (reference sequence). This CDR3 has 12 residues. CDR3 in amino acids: CACRVAHEKLFF. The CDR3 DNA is TGTGCCTGCAGGGTGGCCCATGAAAAACTGTTTTTT.

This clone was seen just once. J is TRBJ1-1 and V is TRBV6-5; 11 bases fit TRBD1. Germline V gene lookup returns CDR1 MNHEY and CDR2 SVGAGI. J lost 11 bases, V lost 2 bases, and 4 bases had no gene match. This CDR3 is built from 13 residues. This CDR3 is CASSYGQGAMAFF. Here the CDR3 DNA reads TGTGCCAGCAGTTACGGACAGGGGGCTATGGCTTTCTTT.

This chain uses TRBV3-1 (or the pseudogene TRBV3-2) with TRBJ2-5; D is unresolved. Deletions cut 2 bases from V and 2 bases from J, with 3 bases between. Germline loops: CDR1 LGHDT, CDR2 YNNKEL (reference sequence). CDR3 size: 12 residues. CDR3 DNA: TGTGCCAGCAGCCAATTACAAGAGACCCAGTACTTC. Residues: CASSQLQETQYF.

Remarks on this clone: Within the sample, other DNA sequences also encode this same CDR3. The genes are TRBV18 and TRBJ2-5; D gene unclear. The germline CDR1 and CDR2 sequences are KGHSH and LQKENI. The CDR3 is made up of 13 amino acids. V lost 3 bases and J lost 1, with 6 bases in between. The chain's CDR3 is CASSPGSQETQYF. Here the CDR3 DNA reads TGTGCCAGCTCACCGGGCAGCCAAGAGACCCAGTACTTC. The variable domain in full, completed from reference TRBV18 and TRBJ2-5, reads NAGVMQNPRHLVRRRGQEARLRCSPMKGHSHVYWYRQLPEEGLKFMVYLQKENIIDESGMPKERFSAEFPKEGPSILRIQQVVRGDSAAYFCASSPGSQETQYFGPGTRLLVL.

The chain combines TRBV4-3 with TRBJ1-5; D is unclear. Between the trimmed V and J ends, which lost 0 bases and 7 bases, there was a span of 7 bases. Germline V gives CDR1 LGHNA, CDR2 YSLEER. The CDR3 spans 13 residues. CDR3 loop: CASSQDEGQPQHF. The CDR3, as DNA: TGCGCCAGCAGCCAAGATGAGGGCCAGCCCCAGCATTTT.

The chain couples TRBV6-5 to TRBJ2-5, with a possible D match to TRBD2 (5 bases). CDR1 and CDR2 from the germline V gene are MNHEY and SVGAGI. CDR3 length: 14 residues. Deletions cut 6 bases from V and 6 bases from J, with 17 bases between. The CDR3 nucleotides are TGTGCCAGCAGCTACGACCCAATCGGGAAGACCCAGTACTTC. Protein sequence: CASSYDPIGKTQYF.

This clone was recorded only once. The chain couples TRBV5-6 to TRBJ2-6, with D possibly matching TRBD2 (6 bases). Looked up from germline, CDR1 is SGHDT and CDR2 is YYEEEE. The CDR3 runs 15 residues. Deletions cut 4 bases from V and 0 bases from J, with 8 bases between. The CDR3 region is CASSGGSSGANVLTF. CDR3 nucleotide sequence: TGTGCCAGCAGCGGGGGGAGCTCTGGGGCCAACGTCCTGACTTTC.

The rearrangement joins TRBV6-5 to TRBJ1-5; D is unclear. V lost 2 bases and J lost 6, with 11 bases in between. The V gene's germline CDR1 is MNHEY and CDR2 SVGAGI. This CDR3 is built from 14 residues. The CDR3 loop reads CASSYAGRGQPQHF. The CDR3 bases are TGTGCCAGCAGTTACGCCGGAAGAGGTCAGCCCCAGCATTTT.

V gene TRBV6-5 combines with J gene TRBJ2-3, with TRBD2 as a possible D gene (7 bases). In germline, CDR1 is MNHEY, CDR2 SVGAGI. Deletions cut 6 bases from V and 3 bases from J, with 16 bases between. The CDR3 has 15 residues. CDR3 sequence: CASSLEGGGTDTQYF. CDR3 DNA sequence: TGTGCCAGCAGCCTTGAAGGGGGAGGGACAGATACGCAGTATTTT.

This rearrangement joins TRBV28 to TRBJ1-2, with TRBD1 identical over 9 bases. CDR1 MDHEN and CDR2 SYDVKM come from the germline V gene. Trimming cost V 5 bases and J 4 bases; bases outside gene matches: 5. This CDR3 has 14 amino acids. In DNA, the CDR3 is TGTGCCAGCAGTCAGCCGGGACAGGGCTATGGCTACACCTTC. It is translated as CASSQPGQGYGYTF.

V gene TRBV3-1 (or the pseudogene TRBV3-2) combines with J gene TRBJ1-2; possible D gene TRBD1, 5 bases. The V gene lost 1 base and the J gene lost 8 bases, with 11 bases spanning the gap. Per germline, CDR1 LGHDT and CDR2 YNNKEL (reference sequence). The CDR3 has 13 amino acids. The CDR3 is CASSQASGGGYTF. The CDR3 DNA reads TGTGCCAGCAGCCAAGCGAGCGGGGGAGGCTACACCTTC.

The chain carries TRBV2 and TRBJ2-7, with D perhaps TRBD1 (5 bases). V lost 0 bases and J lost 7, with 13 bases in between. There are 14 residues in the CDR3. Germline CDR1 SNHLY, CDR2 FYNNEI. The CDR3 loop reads CASSEAETVWEQYF. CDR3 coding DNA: TGTGCCAGCAGTGAAGCGGAGACAGTTTGGGAGCAGTACTTC.

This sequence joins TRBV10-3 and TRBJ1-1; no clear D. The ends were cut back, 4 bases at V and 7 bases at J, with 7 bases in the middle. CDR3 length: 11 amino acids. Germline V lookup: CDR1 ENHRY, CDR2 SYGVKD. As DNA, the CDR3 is TGTGCCATCAGTGTGGGGAGTGAAGCTTTCTTT. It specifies CAISVGSEAFF.

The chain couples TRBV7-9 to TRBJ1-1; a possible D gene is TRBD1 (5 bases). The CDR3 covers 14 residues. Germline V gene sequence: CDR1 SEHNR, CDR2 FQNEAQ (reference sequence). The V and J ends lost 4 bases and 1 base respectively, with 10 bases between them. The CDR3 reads CASSSTDWNTEAFF. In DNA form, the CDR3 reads TGTGCCAGCAGCTCGACAGACTGGAACACTGAAGCTTTCTTT. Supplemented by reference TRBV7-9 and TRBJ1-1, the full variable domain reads DTGVSQNPRHKITKRGQNVTFRCDPISEHNRLYWYRQTLGQGPEFLTYFQNEAQLEKSRLLSDRFSAERPKGSFSTLEIQRTEQGDSAMYLCASSSTDWNTEAFFGQGTRLTVV.

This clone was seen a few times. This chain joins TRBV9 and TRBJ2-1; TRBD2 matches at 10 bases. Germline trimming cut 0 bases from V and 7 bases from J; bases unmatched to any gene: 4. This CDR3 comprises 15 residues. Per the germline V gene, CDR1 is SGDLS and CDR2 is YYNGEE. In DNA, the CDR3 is TGTGCCAGCAGCGTAGGCCTAGCGGGAGTTAATGAGCAGTTCTTC. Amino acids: CASSVGLAGVNEQFF.

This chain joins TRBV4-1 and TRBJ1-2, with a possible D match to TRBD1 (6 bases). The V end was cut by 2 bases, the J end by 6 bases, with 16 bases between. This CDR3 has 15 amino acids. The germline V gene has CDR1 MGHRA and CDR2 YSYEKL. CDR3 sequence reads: CASSQTHRTAHGYTF. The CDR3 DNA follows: TGCGCCAGCAGCCAAACCCACCGGACAGCCCATGGCTACACCTTC.

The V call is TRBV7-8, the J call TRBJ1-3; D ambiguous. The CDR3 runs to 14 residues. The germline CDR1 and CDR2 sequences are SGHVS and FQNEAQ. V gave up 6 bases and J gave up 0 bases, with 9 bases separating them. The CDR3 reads CASRLSGSGNTIYF. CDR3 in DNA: TGTGCCAGCAGACTCTCTGGCTCTGGAAACACCATATATTTT.

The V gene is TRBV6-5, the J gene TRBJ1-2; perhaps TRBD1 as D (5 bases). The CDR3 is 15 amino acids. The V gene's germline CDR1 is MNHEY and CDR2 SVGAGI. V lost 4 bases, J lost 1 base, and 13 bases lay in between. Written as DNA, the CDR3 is TGTGCCAGCAGTTCCCAGGGTTTGGGTAACTATGGCTACACCTTC. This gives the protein CASSSQGLGNYGYTF.

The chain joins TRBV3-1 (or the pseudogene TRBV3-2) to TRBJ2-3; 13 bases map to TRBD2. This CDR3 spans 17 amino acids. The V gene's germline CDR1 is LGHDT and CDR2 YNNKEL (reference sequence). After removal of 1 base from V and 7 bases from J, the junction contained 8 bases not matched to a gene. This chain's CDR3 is CASSQATLAGGRHTQYF. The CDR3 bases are TGTGCCAGCAGCCAAGCAACACTAGCGGGGGGGCGACATACGCAGTATTTT.

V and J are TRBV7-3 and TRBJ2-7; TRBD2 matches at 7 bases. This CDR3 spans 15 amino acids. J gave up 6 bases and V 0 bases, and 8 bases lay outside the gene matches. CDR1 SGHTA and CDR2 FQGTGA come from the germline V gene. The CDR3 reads CASSLTGAGDVEQYF. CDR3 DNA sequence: TGTGCCAGCAGCTTAACGGGTGCGGGAGACGTCGAGCAGTACTTC.

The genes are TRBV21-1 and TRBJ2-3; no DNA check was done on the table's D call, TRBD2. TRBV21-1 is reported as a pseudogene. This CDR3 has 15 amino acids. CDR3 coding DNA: TGTGCCAGCAGACGATTAATCCCCGGGACAGATACGCAGTATTTT. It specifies CASRRLIPGTDTQYF.

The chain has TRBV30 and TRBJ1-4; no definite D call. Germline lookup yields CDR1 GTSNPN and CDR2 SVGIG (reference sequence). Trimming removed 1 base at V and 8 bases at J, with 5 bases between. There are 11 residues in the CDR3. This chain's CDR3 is CAWSGREKLFF. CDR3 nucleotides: TGTGCCTGGAGTGGGAGGGAAAAACTGTTTTTT.

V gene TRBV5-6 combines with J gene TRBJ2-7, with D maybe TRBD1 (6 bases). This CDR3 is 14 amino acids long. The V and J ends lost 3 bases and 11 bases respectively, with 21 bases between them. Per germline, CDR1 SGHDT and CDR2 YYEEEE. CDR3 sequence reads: CASSSPHLRQAEYF. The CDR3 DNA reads TGTGCCAGCAGCTCTCCTCACTTGAGACAGGCAGAGTACTTC.

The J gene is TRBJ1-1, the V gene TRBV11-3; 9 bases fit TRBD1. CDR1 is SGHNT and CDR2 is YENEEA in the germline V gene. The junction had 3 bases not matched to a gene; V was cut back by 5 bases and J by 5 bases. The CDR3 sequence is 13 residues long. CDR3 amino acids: CASSRDRVTEAFF. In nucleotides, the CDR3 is TGTGCCAGCAGCCGGGACAGGGTGACTGAAGCTTTCTTT.